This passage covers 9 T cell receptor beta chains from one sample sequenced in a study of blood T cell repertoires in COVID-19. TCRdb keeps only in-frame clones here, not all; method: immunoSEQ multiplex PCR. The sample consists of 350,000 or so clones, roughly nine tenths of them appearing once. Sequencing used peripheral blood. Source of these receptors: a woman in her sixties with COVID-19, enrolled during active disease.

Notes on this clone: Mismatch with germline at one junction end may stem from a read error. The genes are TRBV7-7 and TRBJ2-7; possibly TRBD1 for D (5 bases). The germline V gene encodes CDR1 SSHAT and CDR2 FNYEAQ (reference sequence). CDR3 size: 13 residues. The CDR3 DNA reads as TGTGCTAGCAGCTTAGGGGCAGACTACGAGCAGTACTTC. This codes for CASSLGADYEQYF.

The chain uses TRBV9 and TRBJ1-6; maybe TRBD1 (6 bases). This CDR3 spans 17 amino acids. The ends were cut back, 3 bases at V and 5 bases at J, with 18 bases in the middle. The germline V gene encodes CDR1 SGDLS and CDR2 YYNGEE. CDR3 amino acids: CASSAGSGTPNNSPLHF. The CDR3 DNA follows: TGTGCCAGCAGCGCCGGATCCGGGACACCAAATAATTCACCCCTCCACTTT.

In DNA, the CDR3 is TGTGCCAGCAGCGCACAGGGGGCGACCGGGGAGCTGTTTTTT. It specifies CASSAQGATGELFF. The J gene is TRBJ2-2, the V gene TRBV13; 9 nucleotides agree with TRBD1. The CDR3 has 14 residues. CDR1 PRHDT and CDR2 FYEKMQ come from the germline V gene (reference sequence). The junction had 3 bases not matched to a gene; V was cut back by 5 bases and J by 5 bases.

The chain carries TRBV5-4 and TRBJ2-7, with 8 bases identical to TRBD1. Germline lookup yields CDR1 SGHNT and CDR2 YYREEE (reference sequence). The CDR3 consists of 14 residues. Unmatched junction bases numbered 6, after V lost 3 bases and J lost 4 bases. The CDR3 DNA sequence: TGTGCCAGCAGCTACGGACAGGGAAGGTACGAGCAGTACTTC. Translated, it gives CASSYGQGRYEQYF.

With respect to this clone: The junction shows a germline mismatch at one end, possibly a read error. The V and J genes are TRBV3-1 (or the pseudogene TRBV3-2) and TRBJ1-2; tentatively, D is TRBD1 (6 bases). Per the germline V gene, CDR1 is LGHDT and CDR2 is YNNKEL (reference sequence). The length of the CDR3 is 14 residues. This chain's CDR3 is CASGQGGQFYGYTF. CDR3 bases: TGTGCCAGCGGCCAAGGCGGACAGTTCTATGGCTACACCTTC.

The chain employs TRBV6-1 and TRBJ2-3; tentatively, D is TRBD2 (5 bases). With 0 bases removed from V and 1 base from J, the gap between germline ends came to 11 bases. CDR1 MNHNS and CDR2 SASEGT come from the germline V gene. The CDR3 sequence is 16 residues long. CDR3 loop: CASSEARAGGTDTQYF. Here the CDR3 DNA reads TGTGCCAGCAGTGAAGCGCGGGCGGGCGGCACAGATACGCAGTATTTT.

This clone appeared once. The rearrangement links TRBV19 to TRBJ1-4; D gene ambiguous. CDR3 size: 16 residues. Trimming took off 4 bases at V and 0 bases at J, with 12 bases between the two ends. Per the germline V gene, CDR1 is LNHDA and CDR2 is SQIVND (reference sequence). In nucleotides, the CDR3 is TGTGCCAGTAGTACACGACAATTGTCAACTAATGAAAAACTGTTTTTT. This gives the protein CASSTRQLSTNEKLFF.

CDR3 loop: CASSKTGAPLHF. The CDR3, as DNA: TGTGCCAGCAGCAAGACAGGGGCCCCCCTCCACTTT. This chain joins TRBV7-2 and TRBJ1-6; TRBD1 agrees at 8 bases. CDR1 SGHTA and CDR2 FQGNSA come from the germline V gene. V lost 5 bases, J lost 13 bases, and 4 bases stayed unmatched. The CDR3 totals 12 residues.

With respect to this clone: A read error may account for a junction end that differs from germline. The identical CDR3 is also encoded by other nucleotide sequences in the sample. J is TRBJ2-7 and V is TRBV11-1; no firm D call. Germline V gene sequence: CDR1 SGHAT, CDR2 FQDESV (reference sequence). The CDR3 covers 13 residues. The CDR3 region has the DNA TGTGCCAGCAGTTTAGGGCAGTCCTACGAGCAGTACTTC. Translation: CASSLGQSYEQYF.